These T cell receptor beta chains were read from a single sample in a study of T cell changes during pregnancy in multiple sclerosis. The assay was immunoSEQ multiplex PCR, and TCRdb's table has in-frame clones only and misses some. This sample carries tens of thousands of clones, 85% to 95% of them seen once, and the ten largest clones take approximately 7%. The sample consisted of CD8+ T cells from peripheral blood mononuclear cells, taken in the third trimester of pregnancy. These receptors all come from a female donor with multiple sclerosis, enrolled in a pregnancy study. Both conserved end residues are part of each CDR3. The D gene is left open where the match is weak. Not all rows give a size; the values are once, few, many and, for expanded clones, a class.

clone_size cdr3_length j_call d_call v_call cdr3_nt cdr3_aa
. 16 TRBJ2-3 TRBD2 TRBV7-9 TGTGCCAGCAGCGTCGGGACTAGCGGGGGGACAGATACGCAGTATTTT CASSVGTSGGTDTQYF
. 14 TRBJ2-7 TRBD1 TRBV7-9 TGTGCCAGCAGCTCCGGACAGGGGGCCTACGAGCAGTACTTC CASSSGQGAYEQYF
. 16 TRBJ1-1 TRBD1 TRBV15 TGTGCCACCCAAGTTGGCCGACAGGGTTGGAACACTGAAGCTTTCTTT CATQVGRQGWNTEAFF
. 17 TRBJ2-5 . TRBV2 TGTGCCAGCAGTGATGGCGGCAGGGAAAACAGTTTTGAGACCCAGTACTTC CASSDGGRENSFETQYF
. 14 TRBJ2-3 . TRBV6-5 TGTGCCAGCAGTTATGGGCTAGCTGCGGATACGCAGTATTTT CASSYGLAADTQYF
few 18 TRBJ2-7 TRBD2 TRBV7-6 TGTGCCAGCAGCCCGCGGGCCTCTAGCGGGAGGGCTCCCTACGAGCAGTACTTC CASSPRASSGRAPYEQYF
. 13 TRBJ2-7 . TRBV19 TGTGCCAGTAGTATATCCCCCGTGTACGAGCAGTACTTC CASSISPVYEQYF
. 14 TRBJ2-7 . TRBV6-6 TGTGCCAGCAGTTACTCACAGGGCGCCTACGAGCAGTACTTC CASSYSQGAYEQYF
. 15 TRBJ2-1 . TRBV19 TGTGCCAGTAGTATCGTGGGAGGACAACTCAATGAGCAGTTCTTC CASSIVGGQLNEQFF
. 12 TRBJ2-3 . TRBV7-9 TGTGCCAGCAGCTCAGGTGGAGATACGCAGTATTTT CASSSGGDTQYF
. 16 TRBJ1-2 . TRBV4-3 TGCGCCAGCAGCCAAGATACCCCCCGGGACACCTATGGCTACACCTTC CASSQDTPRDTYGYTF
. 17 TRBJ2-1 TRBD2 TRBV4-1 TGCGCCAGCAGCCAACCGGGACTAGCGGGGGCCTACAATGAGCAGTTCTTC CASSQPGLAGAYNEQFF
. 16 TRBJ2-1 TRBD1 TRBV12-5 TGTGCTAGTGGTTTGCGCGGACAGGGTGTTAGGGATGAGCAGTTCTTC CASGLRGQGVRDEQFF
. 16 TRBJ1-6 . TRBV4-1 TGCGCCAGCAGCCAAGATAGGGGGATTGTGGGTTCACCCCTCCACTTT CASSQDRGIVGSPLHF
. 14 TRBJ2-7 TRBD2 TRBV4-2 TGTGCCAGCAGCCAGGAGACTAGCGGCTACGAGCAGTACTTC CASSQETSGYEQYF
. 14 TRBJ2-2 TRBD1 TRBV6-1 TGTGCCAGCGGCCGGACAGGGGTAGGAGGGGAGCTGTTTTTT CASGRTGVGGELFF
. 15 TRBJ1-1 . TRBV4-2 TGTGCCAGCAGCCAAGTAACCTCCACTAACACTGAAGCTTTCTTT CASSQVTSTNTEAFF
. 15 TRBJ2-1 TRBD2 TRBV2 TGTGCCAGCAGTCCGGGACTAGCGGGGGGAGATGAGCAGTTCTTC CASSPGLAGGDEQFF
. 14 TRBJ2-7 TRBD1 TRBV10-1 TGCGCCAGCAGTGAGTCGACAGGGGTTTCCGAGCAGTACTTC CASSESTGVSEQYF
. 17 TRBJ2-5 TRBD2 TRBV14 TGTGCCAGCAGCCAAGATTTTCGGGACCTGCGCGGGGGGACCCAGTACTTC CASSQDFRDLRGGTQYF
once 14 TRBJ2-7 TRBD1 TRBV27 TGTGCCAGCAGTTCCGCGACAGGGATTAGCGAGCAGTACTTC CASSSATGISEQYF
. 12 TRBJ2-7 . TRBV14 TGTGCCAGCAGCCCTGTTATTTACGAGCAGTACTTC CASSPVIYEQYF
. 13 TRBJ1-1 . TRBV10-3 TGTGCCATCAGAGACTCCCCCGGCACTGAAGCTTTCTTT CAIRDSPGTEAFF
. 14 TRBJ1-1 . TRBV5-1 TGCGCCAGCAGCTTGGACAGGCAGAACACTGAAGCTTTCTTT CASSLDRQNTEAFF
. 16 TRBJ2-1 TRBD2 TRBV6-6 TGTGCCAGCAGTCACTACTCTAGCGGGAGTTGGAATGAGCAGTTCTTC CASSHYSSGSWNEQFF
. 13 TRBJ2-7 TRBD2 TRBV28 TGTGCCACTTTTTGGCGGGAGTCGGGCGAGCAGTACTTC CATFWRESGEQYF
. 17 TRBJ2-4 TRBD1 TRBV11-2 TGTGCCAGCAGCTTGGGGACAGGGGGTTATCTAGGAAACATTCAGTACTTC CASSLGTGGYLGNIQYF
. 14 TRBJ1-2 . TRBV21-1 TGTGCCAGCACCCATACGGGGGCTAACTATGGCTACACCTTC CASTHTGANYGYTF
. 13 TRBJ2-3 TRBD2 TRBV7-9 TGTGCCAGCAGCTTAGGGACTAGAGATACGCAGTATTTT CASSLGTRDTQYF
. 15 TRBJ2-7 TRBD2 TRBV7-9 TGTGCCAGCAGCTCCTGGACTAGCGGGCATTACGAGCAGTACTTC CASSSWTSGHYEQYF